This paragraph covers one T cell receptor (beta chain) sequence. The record originates from a study of T cells after somatic rescue of genetic block. The method was immunoSEQ multiplex PCR; TCRdb's version includes in-frame clones alone and lacks a portion of them. The sample consists of roughly 660 clones, under 55% of them appearing once. Per germline, CDR1 SGHNT and CDR2 YENEEA. V was pared by 3 bases and J by 8 bases, with 13 bases between. This CDR3 spans 13 amino acids. The TCR comes from a girl under three years old. This rearrangement joins TRBV11-3 to TRBJ1-2; D is unclear. Sequencing was done on a sample of peripheral blood mononuclear cells (PBMCs). The CDR3 bases are TGTGCCAGCAGCTTTCCCGTCGGCGGCGGCTACACCTTC. Protein: CASSFPVGGGYTF.